The present T cell receptor beta chain was sequenced within a study of vaccination and CD4 T cells after COVID-19. For the study at large: The stimulating agents, overlapping spike peptides, came from SARS-CoV-2, HCoV-NL63, HCoV-OC43 and HCoV-229E.

Germline loops: CDR1 SQVTM, CDR2 ANQGSEA. There are 13 residues in the CDR3. The ends lost 7 bases at V and 2 bases at J; junction bases unmatched: 6. Oncomine TCR Beta short-read sequencing was applied to DNA from cultured CD4+ T cells. TCRdb redid the calling of the PCR reads with MiXCR, one entry per CDR3 protein. The sample has several thousand distinct CDR3 sequences; nearly 35% are singletons. Treatment in this sample: 10-day PBMC culture with coronavirus spike peptide pools or control peptides (ViraFEST assay). During the years 2011-2018, before the COVID-19 pandemic, the unexposed donor's CD4+ T cells were collected. Where cells permitted, unexposed-donor CD4+ T cells were probed with SARS-CoV-2 S/N and four cold-coronavirus spikes. This clonotype was seen more than once but under ten times. Its antigen is unidentified.

V gene TRBV29-1 combines with J gene TRBJ1-2, with 8 bases identical to TRBD1. The source is a human donor in good health. Material for sequencing was CD4+ T cells from blood, cultured in vitro. The CDR3 DNA reads as TGCAGCGCTGGCCGACAGGGGAACTATGGCTACACCTTC. Amino acids: CSAGRQGNYGYTF.